This T cell receptor (beta chain) was documented in a study of early T cells in non-severe SARS-CoV-2 infection (dated by TCRdb to the early 2020s). The study in broad terms: TCR sequencing used bulk RNA from unsorted whole blood, so alpha and beta chains could not be paired.

Set within a cohort of healthcare workers in London, UK, this nested case-control study involved weekly PCR testing of nasopharyngeal swabs along with blood sampling. Healthcare workers were enrolled in the week of the UK lockdown, from 23 to 31 March 2020, and were followed every week for up to roughly 16 weeks. Library method: 5' RACE. The instrument was a NextSeq 500. In the TCR library protocol, unique molecular identifiers were attached to individual cDNA molecules to correct for PCR bias and sequencing error. TCR alpha and beta chains were both sequenced, and the abundances of alpha and beta sequences in each sample were closely correlated with each other. The authors processed their data as follows. Decombinator V4 was used to annotate the V gene, J gene and CDR3 of the TCR sequences. Expanded TCRs were defined as changing significantly between any two time points under a Poisson model with p below 0.0001. Abundances of TCRs were expressed as counts per million after normalisation to the total number of TCRs sequenced in each sample. VDJdb, accessed 1 November 2021, was searched for CMV, EBV and SARS-CoV-2 annotated TCRs, excluding TCRs annotated for multiple antigens. TCRdb reran the public reads through fastp at Q25 and MiXCR, keeping productive beta chains. Under each unique CDR3 protein, matching rows form one entry showing the most common genes and DNA. The V and J calls and clone size come from TCRdb's table, not from the authors' own analysis. This sample comprises about 60,000 distinct CDR3 sequences, approximately 5.6% of them detected only once. The top ten clones comprise under 8% of the sample.

The table lists this clonotype with many counts. Its antigen target is currently unknown. No clone much larger than this one lies a single base away; base qualities are absent. The paper's findings and limits, for the study overall: VDJdb matching was skewed toward anti-spike CD8 responses and likely underestimated virus-specific expansions by missing private and CD4 specificities.

The sequenced material came from whole blood. The TCR sequence derives from an adult who was a healthcare worker with PCR-confirmed SARS-CoV-2 infection or an uninfected control (not recorded which).

CDR3 region: CSVGTGVGYGYTF. The nucleotide sequence reads as follows: TGCAGCGTTGGGACAGGGGTTGGCTATGGCTACACCTTC. This chain joins TRBV29-1 to TRBJ1-2; 9 junctional bases match TRBD1. Counted from cysteine to phenylalanine, this CDR3 has 13 amino acids. The kept DNA is CDR3 alone, 39 bases in frame from the first base. Per the germline V gene, SQVTM is the CDR1 and ANQGSEA is the CDR2. Trimming accounts for 4 bases at V and 4 bases at J, while the number of junction bases matched to no gene is 4.